This TCR beta chain is from a study of memory CD4+ T cells and cytomegalovirus serostatus. Study information: Healthy Belgian adult donors included about 10 CMV-positive and some 24 CMV-negative people. Points from the study as a whole: Median bootstrapped AUC for CMV status was approximately 0.95 originally, 0.85 to 0.92 US-trained.

This clone was seen only once. The antigen is not known. Source study methods: After removing out-of-frame reads, 2 million to 2.5 million distinct TCRbeta sequences remained. The assay was immunoSEQ multiplex PCR, and TCRdb's table has in-frame clones only and misses some. The DNA gave D and trimming, while V, J and clone size come from that table. The sample holds about 56,000 clones; about 80% are singletons and the top ten take about 2.7%. The sort gate was single viable CD3+CD4+CD8-CD45RO+ cells for memory CD4+ T cells. Sequences were obtained from memory CD4+ T cells from blood. The sequence came from an adult in good health and CMV-seropositive.

The CDR3 loop reads CASRGGGDTEAFF. CDR3 nucleotides: TGCGCCAGCAGAGGAGGGGGAGACACTGAAGCTTTCTTT. V and J are TRBV10-2 and TRBJ1-1; D might be TRBD1 (6 bases). The CDR3 runs 13 residues. CDR1 is WSHSY, CDR2 SAAADI, per germline. V lost 6 bases to trimming and J lost 3 bases, with 11 bases between them.